The sequence of this TCR beta chain was determined in a study of blood T cells in healthy people across ages. Study context: Per two T cells, template switching captured roughly one barcoded beta molecule. Study results and limitations: Per million T cells, TCR beta diversity dropped about linearly as age rose. With donor CMV status unknown, expanded clonotype changes were possibly confounded. Both higher diversity and more naive CD4+ cells marked long-lived donors when set against aged donors.

A second PCR, run for about 7 to 11 cycles, used a sample-barcoded 5' primer plus a J-beta primer mix. In TCRdb, the 5' RACE reads were re-called with MiXCR into one record per CDR3 protein. The sample lists approximately 810,000 distinct CDR3 sequences; under 40% were seen once. Germline V gives CDR1 SGHRS, CDR2 YFSETQ. The CDR3 length is 13 residues. V was trimmed by 4 bases and J by 7 bases, leaving 14 bases between them. Only a few counts were recorded for this clonotype. Its antigen is unknown. The sequence derives from a man younger than 30 in good health. Sequenced sample: blood. The V and J genes are TRBV5-1 and TRBJ1-2; tentative D call: TRBD1 (6 bases). CDR3: CASSPSTGCGYTF. The CDR3 region has the DNA TGCGCCAGCAGCCCATCCACAGGGTGTGGCTACACCTTC.